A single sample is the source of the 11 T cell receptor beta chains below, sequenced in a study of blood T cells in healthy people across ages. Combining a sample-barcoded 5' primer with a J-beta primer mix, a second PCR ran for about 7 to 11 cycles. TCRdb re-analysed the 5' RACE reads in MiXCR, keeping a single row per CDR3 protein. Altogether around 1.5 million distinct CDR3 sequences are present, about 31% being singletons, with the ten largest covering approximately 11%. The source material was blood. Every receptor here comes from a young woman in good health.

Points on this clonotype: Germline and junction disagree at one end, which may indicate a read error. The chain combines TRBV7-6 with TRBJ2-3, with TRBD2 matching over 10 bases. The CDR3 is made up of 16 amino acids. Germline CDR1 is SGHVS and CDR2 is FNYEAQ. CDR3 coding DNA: TGTGCCGGCAGCCCGAGAGCGGGGGGGCACTTAGATACGCAGTATTTT. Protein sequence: CAGSPRAGGHLDTQYF.

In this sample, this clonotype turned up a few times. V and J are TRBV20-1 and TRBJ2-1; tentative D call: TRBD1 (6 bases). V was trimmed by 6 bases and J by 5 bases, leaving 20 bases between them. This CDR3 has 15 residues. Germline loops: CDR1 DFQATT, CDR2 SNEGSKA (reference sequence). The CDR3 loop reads CSAREQGNHHNEQFF. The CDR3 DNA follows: TGCAGTGCCCGCGAACAGGGCAATCATCACAATGAGCAGTTCTTC.

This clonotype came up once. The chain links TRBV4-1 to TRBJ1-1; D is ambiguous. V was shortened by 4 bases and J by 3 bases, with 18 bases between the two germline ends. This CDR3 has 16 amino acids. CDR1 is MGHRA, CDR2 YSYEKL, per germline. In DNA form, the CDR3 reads TGCGCCAGCAGCCCCGGGAGGGTACGCGGGGACACTGAAGCTTTCTTT. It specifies CASSPGRVRGDTEAFF.

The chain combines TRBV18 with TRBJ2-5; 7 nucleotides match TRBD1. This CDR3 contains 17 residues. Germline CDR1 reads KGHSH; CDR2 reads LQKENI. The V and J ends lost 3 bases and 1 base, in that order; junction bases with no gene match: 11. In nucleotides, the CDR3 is TGTGCCAGCTCACCGAATTTTGGTTGGGACAGCCAAGAGACCCAGTACTTC. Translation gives CASSPNFGWDSQETQYF.

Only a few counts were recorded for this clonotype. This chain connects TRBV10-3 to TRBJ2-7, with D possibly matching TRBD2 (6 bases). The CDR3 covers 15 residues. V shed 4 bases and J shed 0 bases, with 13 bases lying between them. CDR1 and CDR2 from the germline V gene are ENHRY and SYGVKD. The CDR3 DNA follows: TGTGCCATCAGTGGGCGGGACTCCAGCTCCTACGAGCAGTACTTC. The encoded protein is CAISGRDSSSYEQYF.

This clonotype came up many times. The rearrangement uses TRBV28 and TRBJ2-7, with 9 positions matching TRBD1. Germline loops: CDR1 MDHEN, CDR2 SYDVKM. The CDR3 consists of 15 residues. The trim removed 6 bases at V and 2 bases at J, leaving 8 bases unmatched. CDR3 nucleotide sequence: TGTGCCAGCAGGAGCACAGGGGGCCATACCTACGAGCAGTACTTC. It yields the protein CASRSTGGHTYEQYF. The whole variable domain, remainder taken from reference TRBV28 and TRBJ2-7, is DVKVTQSSRYLVKRTGEKVFLECVQDMDHENMFWYRQDPGLGLRLIYFSYDVKMKEKGDIPEGYSVSREKKERFSLILESASTNQTSMYLCASRSTGGHTYEQYFGPGTRLTVT.

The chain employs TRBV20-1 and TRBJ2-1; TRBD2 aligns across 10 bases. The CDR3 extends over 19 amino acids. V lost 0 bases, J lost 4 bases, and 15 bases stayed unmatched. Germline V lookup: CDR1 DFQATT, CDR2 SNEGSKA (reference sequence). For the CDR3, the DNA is TGCAGTGCTAGAGATCGAACTAGCGGGACAAGTCGGGGGTACAATGAGCAGTTCTTC. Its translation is CSARDRTSGTSRGYNEQFF.

In DNA form, the CDR3 reads TGTGCCAGCAGTGAGACTTTACTCTCATCCACAGATACGCAGTATTTT. Protein sequence: CASSETLLSSTDTQYF. The chain combines TRBV2 with TRBJ2-3; D gene uncertain. Germline V gives CDR1 SNHLY, CDR2 FYNNEI. Trimming took off 3 bases at V and 2 bases at J, with 15 bases between the two ends. The CDR3 runs 16 residues.

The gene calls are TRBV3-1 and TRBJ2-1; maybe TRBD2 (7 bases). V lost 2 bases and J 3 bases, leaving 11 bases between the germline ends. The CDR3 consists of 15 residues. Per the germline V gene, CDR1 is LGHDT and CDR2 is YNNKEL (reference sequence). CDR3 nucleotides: TGTGCCAGCAGCCAAACAAGGGGGGGCTACAATGAGCAGTTCTTC. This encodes CASSQTRGGYNEQFF.

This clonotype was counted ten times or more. The CDR3 nucleotides read TGTGCCAGCAGCCCGGGAGTCCAGGGGGCTGGTCAGGAGACCCAGTACTTC. It yields the protein CASSPGVQGAGQETQYF. The V and J genes are TRBV7-6 and TRBJ2-5, with 8 nucleotides matching TRBD1. CDR1 is SGHVS, CDR2 FNYEAQ, per germline. With 5 bases clipped from V and 5 bases from J, the junction kept 16 bases outside the gene matches. The CDR3 length is 17 residues.

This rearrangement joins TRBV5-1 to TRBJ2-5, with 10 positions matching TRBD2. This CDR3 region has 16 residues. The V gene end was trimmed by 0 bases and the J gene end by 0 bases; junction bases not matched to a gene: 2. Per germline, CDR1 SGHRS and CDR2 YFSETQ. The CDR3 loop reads CASSLEGTSDQETQYF. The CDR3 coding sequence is TGCGCCAGCAGCTTGGAGGGGACTAGCGACCAAGAGACCCAGTACTTC.